The 27 T cell receptor beta chains presented below share a single source sample, sequenced in a study of OX40 agonist ivuxolimab in advanced cancers. The assay was immunoSEQ multiplex PCR, and TCRdb's table has in-frame clones only and misses some. Of approximately 67,000 clones listed, 75% to 85% were seen once; the top ten hold around 8.2%. Sequenced material: CD4+ or CD8+ T cells sorted from blood, taken in a trial of the OX40 agonist ivuxolimab. The receptors derive from an adult with an advanced solid tumor such as melanoma, head and neck, liver or kidney cancer.

This clone appeared a single time. The chain uses TRBV28 and TRBJ1-3, with unresolved D. The germline V gene encodes CDR1 MDHEN and CDR2 SYDVKM. CDR3 size: 14 residues. Trimming took 7 bases from V and 1 from J, leaving 11 bases between them. DNA for the CDR3: TGTGCCAGCACCGCTGGGAAGTCTGGAAACACCATATATTTT. Translation: CASTAGKSGNTIYF.

This clone was seen a few times. The chain uses TRBV4-2 and TRBJ2-7; D is unresolved. Germline loops: CDR1 LGHNA, CDR2 YNFKEQ. The CDR3 consists of 15 residues. Trimming stripped 0 bases from V and 6 bases from J, with 15 bases between. The CDR3 DNA sequence: TGTGCCAGCAGCCAAGAAGGGCTAGGAATTGTCGAGCAGTACTTC. It yields the protein CASSQEGLGIVEQYF.

The chain uses TRBV4-1 and TRBJ1-2, with D possibly matching TRBD1 (5 bases). CDR1 and CDR2 from the germline V gene are MGHRA and YSYEKL. V lost 1 base, J lost 2 bases, and 20 bases lay in between. This CDR3 comprises 18 residues. DNA for the CDR3: TGCGCCAGCAGCCAAGTTGTTGACGGCCGGGGCAGCAACTATGGCTACACCTTC. This gives the protein CASSQVVDGRGSNYGYTF.

The chain combines TRBV27 with TRBJ2-1; D may be TRBD2 (9 bases). Trimming removed 7 bases at V and 4 bases at J, with 32 bases between. CDR1 is MNHEY, CDR2 SMNVEV, per germline (reference sequence). The CDR3 runs to 20 residues. Written as DNA, the CDR3 is TGTGCCAGCAAACCCCGGACAGGGCATAGGGGAGCGGGAGGATACAATGAGCAGTTCTTC. This encodes CASKPRTGHRGAGGYNEQFF.

This chain joins TRBV29-1 and TRBJ2-3; 8 bases line up with TRBD1. This CDR3 is built from 15 residues. J was trimmed by 0 bases and V by 6 bases; bases with no gene match: 8. CDR1 and CDR2 (germline): SQVTM, ANQGSEA. This CDR3 reads CSVSGQEYSTDTQYF. Written as DNA, the CDR3 is TGCAGCGTCTCGGGACAGGAGTACAGCACAGATACGCAGTATTTT.

This clone was picked up one time. The chain joins TRBV7-9 to TRBJ2-2; D is ambiguous. Germline V CDR1 and CDR2: SEHNR, FQNEAQ (reference sequence). The CDR3 has 14 residues. Trimming cost V 2 bases and J 6 bases, with 10 bases left between them. In DNA form, the CDR3 reads TGTGCCAGCAGCTTACGGGTCGCGGCCGGGGAGCTGTTTTTT. It yields the protein CASSLRVAAGELFF. The full variable domain, its missing parts supplied by reference TRBV7-9 and TRBJ2-2, is DTGVSQNPRHKITKRGQNVTFRCDPISEHNRLYWYRQTLGQGPEFLTYFQNEAQLEKSRLLSDRFSAERPKGSFSTLEIQRTEQGDSAMYLCASSLRVAAGELFFGEGSRLTVL.

Note on this clone: Sequence at one end of the junction differs from germline and may be a read error. V is TRBV5-1 and J is TRBJ1-5; D unresolved. Germline CDR1 and CDR2: SGHRS and YFSETQ. The CDR3 spans 14 residues. In nucleotides, the CDR3 is TGCGCCAGCAGCTTGGAGAGTGGATATCAGCCCCAGCATTTC. Its translation: CASSLESGYQPQHF.

The chain joins TRBV28 to TRBJ1-1, with D uncertain. V was cut by 2 bases and J by 7 bases, with 5 bases left in between. The CDR3 spans 11 residues. Germline loops: CDR1 MDHEN, CDR2 SYDVKM. CDR3 in DNA: TGTGCCAGCAGTTTAGAGAATGAAGCTTTCTTT. Its translation: CASSLENEAFF. The whole variable domain, filled in from reference TRBV28 and TRBJ1-1, reads DVKVTQSSRYLVKRTGEKVFLECVQDMDHENMFWYRQDPGLGLRLIYFSYDVKMKEKGDIPEGYSVSREKKERFSLILESASTNQTSMYLCASSLENEAFFGQGTRLTVV.

The chain couples TRBV10-3 to TRBJ2-2, with D tentatively TRBD2 (5 bases). CDR1 and CDR2 (germline): ENHRY, SYGVKD. V was shortened by 8 bases and J by 4 bases, with 8 bases between the two germline ends. This CDR3 is built from 12 residues. The CDR3 nucleotides are TGTGCCATCGAAAGCGGCACCGGGGAGCTGTTTTTT. As protein: CAIESGTGELFF.

J is TRBJ2-7 and V is TRBV6-5; D not resolved. The CDR3 is made up of 14 amino acids. V was pared by 2 bases and J by 9 bases, with 17 bases between. The germline V gene has CDR1 MNHEY and CDR2 SVGAGI. The CDR3 loop is CASSYRVPWYGQYV. In DNA, the CDR3 is TGTGCCAGCAGTTACCGGGTCCCCTGGTATGGGCAGTACGTC.

This clone was found once. This chain joins TRBV28 and TRBJ1-3; 12 bases fit TRBD1. From germline, CDR1 is MDHEN and CDR2 SYDVKM. This CDR3 contains 18 residues. With V trimmed by 6 bases and J by 0 bases, 9 bases remained unmatched. CDR3 DNA sequence: TGTGCCAGCAGCACTGGAGGGACAGGGGGCTACTCTGGAAACACCATATATTTT. Residues: CASSTGGTGGYSGNTIYF.

This rearrangement joins TRBV28 to TRBJ1-1; 7 bases match TRBD1. Germline values: CDR1 MDHEN, CDR2 SYDVKM. Trimming took 3 bases from V and 1 from J; bases not matched to a gene: 2. The CDR3 loop spans 14 amino acids. In nucleotides, the CDR3 is TGTGCCAGCAGTTTTGGGACAGAGAACACTGAAGCTTTCTTT. This sequence encodes CASSFGTENTEAFF. Filled out from reference TRBV28 and TRBJ1-1, the complete variable domain reads DVKVTQSSRYLVKRTGEKVFLECVQDMDHENMFWYRQDPGLGLRLIYFSYDVKMKEKGDIPEGYSVSREKKERFSLILESASTNQTSMYLCASSFGTENTEAFFGQGTRLTVV.

V usage is TRBV4-1 and J usage is TRBJ2-1; TRBD1 matches at 10 bases. From germline, CDR1 is MGHRA and CDR2 YSYEKL. The CDR3 length is 15 residues. The J segment lost 4 bases and the V segment lost 5 bases, leaving 5 bases of the junction unmatched. The CDR3 bases are TGCGCCAGCAGCTTGGGACAGGGGTTATACAATGAGCAGTTCTTC. This gives the protein CASSLGQGLYNEQFF.

The V and J genes are TRBV5-6 and TRBJ2-2; D assignment may be TRBD1 or TRBD2 (5 bases each). Germline values: CDR1 SGHDT, CDR2 YYEEEE. The V end lost 3 bases, the J end lost 3 bases, and 15 bases lay between the germline ends. The CDR3 consists of 16 residues. CDR3 in amino acids: CASSWTRGLDTGELFF. The CDR3 region has the DNA TGTGCCAGCAGCTGGACGAGGGGCCTGGACACCGGGGAGCTGTTTTTT.

This rearrangement joins TRBV27 to TRBJ2-5; no definite D call. V shed 8 bases and J shed 0 bases, with 7 bases lying between them. This CDR3 region has 12 residues. Looked up from germline, CDR1 is MNHEY and CDR2 is SMNVEV (reference sequence). The DNA for the CDR3 is TGTGCCAGCGGGAAGTACCAAGAGACCCAGTACTTC. This encodes CASGKYQETQYF.

This clone appeared a few times. The V gene is TRBV29-1, the J gene TRBJ1-2; TRBD1 is a possible D gene (5 bases). CDR3 length: 15 amino acids. Germline V CDR1 and CDR2: SQVTM, ANQGSEA. The V end lost 3 bases, the J end lost 1 base, and 15 bases lay between the germline ends. CDR3 bases: TGCAGCGTTGAGCTTCCGGGGGGGGATAACTATGGCTACACCTTC. It yields the protein CSVELPGGDNYGYTF.

This clone was picked up a small number of times. This chain joins TRBV18 and TRBJ1-4, with 10 bases that match TRBD1. Germline trimming cut 6 bases from V and 7 bases from J; bases unmatched to any gene: 5. This CDR3 spans 14 amino acids. CDR1 KGHSH and CDR2 LQKENI come from the germline V gene. CDR3 nucleotide sequence: TGTGCCAGCTCCGCGACAGGGGGCTTTGAAAAACTGTTTTTT. It is translated as CASSATGGFEKLFF.

This chain links TRBV2 with TRBJ2-7; 12 positions match TRBD1. Per germline, CDR1 SNHLY and CDR2 FYNNEI. This CDR3 comprises 12 residues. The V and J ends lost 8 bases and 6 bases, in that order; junction bases with no gene match: 2. This CDR3 is CASRDRGREQYF. CDR3 in DNA: TGTGCCAGCCGGGACAGGGGGCGCGAGCAGTACTTC.

By share, this clone counts as medium-sized. The chain links TRBV10-3 to TRBJ1-2, with 9 bases fitting TRBD1. Germline V gives CDR1 ENHRY, CDR2 SYGVKD. V trimming: 10 bases; J trimming: 6 bases; junction bases outside the gene matches: 9. CDR3 length: 13 residues. This chain's CDR3 is CATAPGTGHGYTF. CDR3 DNA sequence: TGTGCCACCGCCCCCGGGACAGGGCATGGCTACACCTTC.

This rearrangement joins TRBV20-1 to TRBJ2-4; D uncertain. The CDR3 contains 11 residues. CDR1 DFQATT and CDR2 SNEGSKA come from the germline V gene (reference sequence). The chain's CDR3 is CSGSTENIQYF. The CDR3 DNA sequence: TGCAGCGGGTCGACTGAAAACATTCAGTACTTC.

The V call is TRBV5-4, the J call TRBJ2-1; TRBD2 matches 7 bases. This CDR3 has 15 residues. Unmatched junction bases numbered 12, after V lost 4 bases and J lost 8 bases. CDR1 is SGHNT, CDR2 YYREEE, per germline (reference sequence). The CDR3 reads CASSRYGGVYDEQFF. The CDR3 nucleotides are TGTGCCAGCAGCCGCTATGGGGGGGTTTACGATGAGCAGTTCTTC.

The chain carries TRBV13 and TRBJ2-1; 7 bases fit TRBD2. Germline CDR1 reads PRHDT; CDR2 reads FYEKMQ (reference sequence). Trimming at V came to 4 bases and at J to 0 bases, leaving 6 bases not matched to a gene. The CDR3 loop spans 16 amino acids. The CDR3 sequence is CASSSGGESSYNEQFF. The CDR3 coding sequence is TGTGCCAGCAGCTCGGGGGGTGAGAGCTCCTACAATGAGCAGTTCTTC.

This clone has only one observation. In the same sample, other DNA sequences code for this CDR3. The chain couples TRBV5-1 to TRBJ2-2, with TRBD2 as a possible D gene (6 bases). In germline, CDR1 is SGHRS, CDR2 YFSETQ. CDR3 length: 16 amino acids. Trimming stripped 2 bases from V and 1 base from J, with 12 bases between. The CDR3: CASSFSGGRNTGELFF. CDR3 sequence (DNA): TGCGCCAGCAGCTTTTCCGGAGGGAGGAACACCGGGGAGCTGTTTTTT. Variable domain in full (rest from reference TRBV5-1 and TRBJ2-2): KAGVTQTPRYLIKTRGQQVTLSCSPISGHRSVSWYQQTPGQGLQFLFEYFSETQRNKGNFPGRFSGRQFSNSRSEMNVSTLELGDSALYLCASSFSGGRNTGELFFGEGSRLTVL.

The chain is built from TRBV7-3 and TRBJ2-3, with 8 bases aligning to TRBD2. Per the germline V gene, CDR1 is SGHTA and CDR2 is FQGTGA. Trimming cost V 5 bases and J 4 bases; bases outside gene matches: 11. The CDR3 totals 16 residues. Here the CDR3 DNA reads TGTGCCAGCAGCCGCCGGGCCGGGGGGGCCGCAGATACGCAGTATTTT. Protein product: CASSRRAGGAADTQYF.

This sequence joins TRBV7-9 and TRBJ1-6; D remains unclear. The germline V gene encodes CDR1 SEHNR and CDR2 FQNEAQ (reference sequence). V lost 5 bases to trimming and J lost 7 bases, with 15 bases between them. CDR3 length: 15 amino acids. The CDR3 region is CASSNSWVPNSPLHF. The CDR3, as DNA: TGTGCCAGCAGCAATTCGTGGGTCCCGAATTCACCCCTCCACTTT. Looking up the rest from reference TRBV7-9 and TRBJ1-6 gives the full variable domain: DTGVSQNPRHKITKRGQNVTFRCDPISEHNRLYWYRQTLGQGPEFLTYFQNEAQLEKSRLLSDRFSAERPKGSFSTLEIQRTEQGDSAMYLCASSNSWVPNSPLHFGNGTRLTVT.

The CDR3 loop is CASSSRYTLSRGYTF. The CDR3 DNA sequence: TGTGCCAGCAGTTCTCGATACACCCTTTCTCGAGGCTACACCTTC. The chain couples TRBV28 to TRBJ1-2; D gene ambiguous. This CDR3 has 15 residues. V dropped 4 bases and J dropped 8 bases, with 20 bases sitting between them. Germline V lookup: CDR1 MDHEN, CDR2 SYDVKM.

This clone was detected a few times. The chain couples TRBV10-3 to TRBJ1-5; 12 positions match TRBD1. Per germline, CDR1 ENHRY and CDR2 SYGVKD. The CDR3 consists of 15 residues. With V trimmed by 5 bases and J by 7 bases, 6 bases remained unmatched. CDR3 in amino acids: CAISPGQGAPQPQHF. CDR3 DNA: TGTGCCATCAGTCCGGGACAGGGGGCTCCCCAGCCCCAGCATTTT.